One sample yielded the 27 T cell receptor beta chains listed below, sequenced in a study of T cells in Graves' hyperthyroidism and ophthalmopathy (dated by TCRdb to the late 2010s). Receptors were amplified or captured by multiplex PCR. These reads were obtained on an Illumina HiSeq 2000. Amplification of TCR beta CDR3 regions was carried out from RNA transcripts. The TCR CDR3 was subjected to a first round of RT-PCR using the HTBI primer set and the Qiagen OneStep RT-PCR kit. TCRdb trimmed the raw reads at Q25, called clones with MiXCR and kept productive beta chains. Rows with one shared CDR3 protein collapse into an entry with the most common genes and DNA. Across this sample there are about 500,000 distinct CDR3 sequences, with about 16% seen only once. Together, the top ten hold 25% to 30% of the sample. The sequencing sample was made of blood. These receptors originate from a woman in her twenties or thirties with Graves' ophthalmopathy.

This clonotype occurred many times. The chain uses TRBV11-2 and TRBJ2-7; 9 bases align to TRBD2. The CDR3 is 17 residues long. Germline V gene lookup returns CDR1 SGHAT and CDR2 FQNNGV. V shed 5 bases, J shed 3 bases, and the junction held 14 bases outside the gene matches. In nucleotides, the CDR3 is TGTGCCAGCAGCCCCGAGGCGACTAGCGGACCATTCTACGAGCAGTACTTC. It specifies CASSPEATSGPFYEQYF.

The chain combines TRBV7-9 with TRBJ2-7; no firm D call. Germline V gene sequence: CDR1 SEHNR, CDR2 FQNEAQ (reference sequence). V lost 5 bases and J lost 5, with 16 bases in between. CDR3 length equals 14 residues. CDR3 in DNA: TGTGCCAGCAGCCGCGACGTAGGATCCCACGAGCAGTACTTC. It translates to CASSRDVGSHEQYF.

The table lists this clonotype with many counts. The CDR3 coding sequence is TGTGCCAGCAGCCCTGGACTAGCGGGAGATGACGAGCAGTACTTC. Protein sequence: CASSPGLAGDDEQYF. The J gene is TRBJ2-7, the V gene TRBV5-8; 13 bases agree with TRBD2. Trimming took 4 bases from V and 5 from J; bases not matched to a gene: 6. Germline-derived CDR1 and CDR2 are SGHTS and YDEGEE. The CDR3 sequence is 15 residues long.

The chain has TRBV2 and TRBJ2-2; maybe TRBD2 (6 bases). Germline V gene lookup returns CDR1 SNHLY and CDR2 FYNNEI. Trimming left V 2 bases short and J 7 bases short, with 14 bases between. The CDR3 has 15 residues. The CDR3 DNA sequence: TGTGCCAGCAGTGAAAACGGGGCCGGGGGCGGGGAGCTGTTTTTT. It specifies CASSENGAGGGELFF.

The rearrangement joins TRBV7-6 to TRBJ2-6; TRBD2 agrees at 10 bases. The J segment lost 5 bases and the V segment lost 2 bases, leaving 6 bases of the junction unmatched. The CDR3 covers 17 residues. CDR1 and CDR2 from the germline V gene are SGHVS and FNYEAQ. The CDR3 is CASSLTAGGEWANVLTF. CDR3 nucleotides: TGTGCCAGCAGCTTAACAGCGGGAGGGGAGTGGGCCAACGTCCTGACTTTC.

Ten or more counts support this clonotype. The chain carries TRBV20-1 and TRBJ2-5; TRBD1 aligns across 7 bases. The CDR3 extends over 13 amino acids. Germline loops: CDR1 DFQATT, CDR2 SNEGSKA (reference sequence). Trimming took 4 bases from V and 3 from J; bases not matched to a gene: 5. The CDR3 DNA sequence: TGCAGTGCTACGGGGACAGACGAAGAGACCCAGTACTTC. This codes for CSATGTDEETQYF.

This clonotype has just a few counts. V gene TRBV7-3 combines with J gene TRBJ2-1; 7 bases line up with TRBD2. Per the germline V gene, CDR1 is SGHTA and CDR2 is FQGTGA. V trimming: 1 base; J trimming: 5 bases; junction bases outside the gene matches: 2. The CDR3 runs to 14 residues. The CDR3 region has the DNA TGTGCCAGCAGCTTAAGTCTAGCGGACAATGAGCAGTTCTTC. This sequence encodes CASSLSLADNEQFF.

The V call is TRBV28, the J call TRBJ2-2, with unresolved D. Germline lookup yields CDR1 MDHEN and CDR2 SYDVKM. This CDR3 is 15 amino acids long. Between the trimmed V and J ends, which lost 8 bases and 6 bases, there was a span of 19 bases. CDR3 DNA: TGTGCCAGCGGATTGGACGGGCACAAGGCCGGGGAGCTGTTTTTT. Translation: CASGLDGHKAGELFF.

This clonotype has more than one count but fewer than ten. This sequence joins TRBV7-9 and TRBJ2-5; 7 positions agree with TRBD2. CDR1 and CDR2 from the germline V gene are SEHNR and FQNEAQ (reference sequence). This CDR3 has 16 residues. Trimming removed 3 bases from V and 6 bases from J; junction bases left unmatched: 13. The CDR3 protein is CASSLGRQGGMKTQYF. Here the CDR3 DNA reads TGTGCCAGCAGCTTGGGGAGGCAGGGAGGGATGAAGACCCAGTACTTC.

The CDR3 loop is CASSQIAGGPGEQYF. In nucleotides, the CDR3 is TGTGCCAGCAGCCAGATAGCGGGAGGGCCGGGCGAGCAGTACTTC. The chain uses TRBV6-1 and TRBJ2-7; 11 bases fit TRBD2. Per the germline V gene, CDR1 is MNHNS and CDR2 is SASEGT. Trimming removed 6 bases from V and 6 bases from J; junction bases left unmatched: 10. The CDR3 has 15 amino acids.

This chain uses TRBV28 with TRBJ2-7; possibly TRBD2 for D (5 bases). The V gene lost 10 bases and the J gene lost 5 bases, with 24 bases spanning the gap. This CDR3 region has 15 residues. The germline gives CDR1 MDHEN, CDR2 SYDVKM. The CDR3 spells CAKPRRGNTYNEQYF. For the CDR3, the DNA is TGTGCCAAGCCACGGCGAGGGAACACCTACAACGAGCAGTACTTC. Combining the CDR3 with reference TRBV28 and TRBJ2-7 gives the whole variable domain DVKVTQSSRYLVKRTGEKVFLECVQDMDHENMFWYRQDPGLGLRLIYFSYDVKMKEKGDIPEGYSVSREKKERFSLILESASTNQTSMYLCAKPRRGNTYNEQYFGPGTRLTVT.

This chain connects TRBV19 to TRBJ2-5; D is undetermined. The V and J ends lost 4 bases and 5 bases respectively, with 8 bases between them. The CDR3 runs to 12 residues. Germline CDR1 reads LNHDA; CDR2 reads SQIVND (reference sequence). For the CDR3, the DNA is TGTGCCAGTAGTAACGATTGGGAGACCCAGTACTTC. It is translated as CASSNDWETQYF.

Written as DNA, the CDR3 is TGTGCCAGCAGCCAAGTAGCGACATACAATGAGCAGTTCTTC. It codes for CASSQVATYNEQFF. The J gene is TRBJ2-1, the V gene TRBV14; tentative D call: TRBD2 (5 bases). The CDR3 is made up of 14 amino acids. Germline V gene data show CDR1 as SGHDN and CDR2 as FVKESK. V lost 1 base and J 4 bases, leaving 8 bases between the germline ends. The complete variable domain, with remaining parts taken from reference TRBV14 and TRBJ2-1, reads EAGVTQFPSHSVIEKGQTVTLRCDPISGHDNLYWYRRVMGKEIKFLLHFVKESKQDESGMPNNRFLAERTGGTYSTLKVQPAELEDSGVYFCASSQVATYNEQFFGPGTRLTVL.

There are many counts of this clonotype. The chain uses TRBV28 and TRBJ2-1, with 9 bases that match TRBD2. V dropped 5 bases and J dropped 6; count of bases not matched to a gene: 2. The CDR3 is 13 amino acids. Looked up from germline, CDR1 is MDHEN and CDR2 is SYDVKM. The CDR3 nucleotides read TGTGCCAGCAGTGAGACTAGCGGCAATGAGCAGTTCTTC. This gives the protein CASSETSGNEQFF.

This sequence joins TRBV20-1 and TRBJ1-1; D is perhaps TRBD1 (5 bases). CDR1 is DFQATT, CDR2 SNEGSKA, per germline (reference sequence). The CDR3 covers 15 residues. V lost 1 base and J lost 4, with 16 bases in between. CDR3 sequence (DNA): TGCAGTGCTAGAGTCGGCGTATGGGGGTTCACTGAAGCTTTCTTT. Translating gives CSARVGVWGFTEAFF.

This clonotype showed up many times. The J gene is TRBJ2-2, the V gene TRBV7-9; 9 nucleotides agree with TRBD1. There are 20 residues in the CDR3. Germline V gene sequence: CDR1 SEHNR, CDR2 FQNEAQ (reference sequence). The V gene end was trimmed by 7 bases and the J gene end by 4 bases; junction bases not matched to a gene: 22. Here the CDR3 DNA reads TGTGCCAGCACCACACTATCAGCCGGGACAGGGCCCTTCGGCACCGGGGAGCTGTTTTTT. Its translation is CASTTLSAGTGPFGTGELFF.

This clonotype occurred a few times. The gene calls are TRBV27 and TRBJ2-2; no clear D. Germline CDR1 and CDR2: MNHEY and SMNVEV (reference sequence). CDR3 length: 11 amino acids. Trimming took 5 bases from V and 8 from J, leaving 6 bases between them. The CDR3 loop is CASSRMGELFF. The CDR3 bases are TGTGCCAGCAGTCGAATGGGGGAGCTGTTTTTT.

V usage is TRBV11-2 and J usage is TRBJ1-2; 10 bases agree with TRBD1. In germline, CDR1 is SGHAT, CDR2 FQNNGV. The CDR3 spans 18 residues. The V and J ends lost 4 bases and 8 bases, in that order; junction bases with no gene match: 19. DNA for the CDR3: TGTGCCAGCAGCTCCCCCAGGATGGGTTTGGGACAGGGGAAGGGCTACACCTTC. Amino acid sequence: CASSSPRMGLGQGKGYTF.

The CDR3 region has the DNA TGTGCCACCAGTGACCCCGGACCCCTTGGCAATCAGCCCCAGCATTTT. Its protein product is CATSDPGPLGNQPQHF. The V call is TRBV24-1, the J call TRBJ1-5; D uncertain. The germline CDR1 and CDR2 sequences are KGHDR and SFDVKD. Trimming stripped 4 bases from V and 2 bases from J, with 14 bases between. This CDR3 has 16 residues.

This clonotype was counted a few times. The chain has TRBV4-1 and TRBJ2-3; TRBD2 is a possible D gene (6 bases). The CDR3 is 17 amino acids. V was cut by 5 bases and J by 0 bases, with 18 bases left in between. Germline lookup yields CDR1 MGHRA and CDR2 YSYEKL. The CDR3 is CASSWSGLGTSTDTQYF. As DNA, the CDR3 is TGCGCCAGCAGCTGGAGCGGGTTGGGAACTAGCACAGATACGCAGTATTTT.

This sequence joins TRBV28 and TRBJ1-1; D is uncertain. V gave up 5 bases and J gave up 1 base, with 20 bases separating them. Germline-derived CDR1 and CDR2 are MDHEN and SYDVKM. This CDR3 contains 17 residues. The chain's CDR3 is CASSPHQAAHRNTEAFF. The CDR3 nucleotides are TGTGCCAGCAGTCCTCATCAGGCGGCCCATAGGAACACTGAAGCTTTCTTT.

A note on this clonotype: One end of the junction is discordant with germline, which a read error may explain. The genes are TRBV10-3 and TRBJ2-1; 11 positions agree with TRBD2. The CDR3 is 17 amino acids. Germline V gene sequence: CDR1 ENHRY, CDR2 SYGVKD. For the CDR3, the DNA is TGTGCCAGCAGTCCTCGTCAGAGACTAGCGGGACCCAATGAGCAGTTCTTC. It translates to CASSPRQRLAGPNEQFF.

Ten or more counts support this clonotype. V gene TRBV28 combines with J gene TRBJ2-1, with TRBD2 identical over 12 bases. The V gene's germline CDR1 is MDHEN and CDR2 SYDVKM. This CDR3 has 13 residues. J gave up 10 bases and V 7 bases, and 5 bases lay outside the gene matches. The CDR3 reads CASKTSGGSEQFF. For the CDR3, the DNA is TGTGCCAGCAAGACTAGCGGGGGTTCGGAGCAGTTCTTC.

This rearrangement joins TRBV7-2 to TRBJ2-6, with 10 bases aligning to TRBD1. The CDR3 consists of 19 residues. Unmatched junction bases numbered 11, after V lost 6 bases and J lost 0 bases. Germline V gene lookup returns CDR1 SGHTA and CDR2 FQGNSA. CDR3 region: CASRTSGTGAFSGANVLTF. The CDR3 DNA sequence: TGTGCCAGCAGAACCTCCGGGACAGGGGCCTTCTCTGGGGCCAACGTCCTGACTTTC.

This clonotype was found many times. This CDR3 is CASSLEAGGQFF. CDR3 coding DNA: TGTGCCAGCAGCTTAGAGGCGGGAGGGCAGTTCTTC. The chain combines TRBV7-3 with TRBJ2-1; 8 bases align to TRBD2. Germline-derived CDR1 and CDR2 are SGHTA and FQGTGA. The CDR3 covers 12 residues. The trim removed 2 bases at V and 12 bases at J, leaving 3 bases unmatched.

The chain combines TRBV30 with TRBJ1-2, with D tentatively TRBD1 (5 bases). The CDR3 covers 10 residues. The V and J ends lost 6 bases and 8 bases respectively, with 10 bases between them. CDR1 and CDR2 (germline): GTSNPN, SVGIG (reference sequence). CDR3 coding DNA: TGTGCCTGCCCGGGGGACGGCTACACCTTC. Its translation: CACPGDGYTF.

At least ten counts were recorded for this clonotype. This rearrangement joins TRBV11-2 to TRBJ1-5, with D perhaps matching TRBD1 (5 bases). Trimming cost V 4 bases and J 2 bases, with 12 bases left between them. Germline V gives CDR1 SGHAT, CDR2 FQNNGV. The CDR3 sequence is 15 residues long. The CDR3 nucleotides are TGTGCCAGCAGCTCCGGCAGGGTGGGCAATCAGCCCCAGCATTTT. This codes for CASSSGRVGNQPQHF.